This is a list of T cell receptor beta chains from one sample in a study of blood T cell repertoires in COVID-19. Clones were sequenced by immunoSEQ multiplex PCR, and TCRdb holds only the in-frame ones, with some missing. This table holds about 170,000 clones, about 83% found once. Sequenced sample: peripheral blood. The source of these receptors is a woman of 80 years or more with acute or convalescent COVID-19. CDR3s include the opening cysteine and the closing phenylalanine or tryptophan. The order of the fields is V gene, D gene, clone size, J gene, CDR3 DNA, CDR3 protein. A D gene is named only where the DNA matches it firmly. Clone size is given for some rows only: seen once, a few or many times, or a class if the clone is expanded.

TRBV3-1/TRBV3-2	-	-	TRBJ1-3	TGTGCCAGCAGCCCGCTCGGGCCAGGGGCCGGAAACACCATATATTTT	CASSPLGPGAGNTIYF
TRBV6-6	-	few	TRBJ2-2	TGTGCCAGCAGTTACTTCATCGGGGGGCAACCCGGGGAGCTGTTTTTT	CASSYFIGGQPGELFF
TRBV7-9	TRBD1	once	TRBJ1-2	TGTGCCAGCAGCAAACCGGGACAGGGATCCTATGGCTACACCTTC	CASSKPGQGSYGYTF
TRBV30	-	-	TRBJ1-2	TGTGCCTGGACCCCTTTAGATGGGGCTATCTATGGCTACACCTTC	CAWTPLDGAIYGYTF
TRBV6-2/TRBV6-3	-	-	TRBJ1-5	TGTGCCAGCAGTTATTCGGGGGGCCTCAATCAGCCCCAGCATTTT	CASSYSGGLNQPQHF
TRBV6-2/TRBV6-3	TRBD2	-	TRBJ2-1	TGTGCCAGCAGTCCCTCTGGACTAGCGGGAGAGCAGTTCTTC	CASSPSGLAGEQFF
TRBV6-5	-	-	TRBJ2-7	TGTGCCAGCAGTTACACGGCTTATACAGCCTACGAGCAGTACTTC	CASSYTAYTAYEQYF
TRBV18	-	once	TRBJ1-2	TGTGCCAGCTCACCATGGGGGGAGTCCCCGGTTGGCTACACCTTC	CASSPWGESPVGYTF
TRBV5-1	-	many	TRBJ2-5	TGCGCCAGCGCTACCGGGGATCGAACGTTAGCGGTTCAAGAGACCCAGTACTTC	CASATGDRTLAVQETQYF
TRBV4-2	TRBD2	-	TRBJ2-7	TGTGCCAGCAGCCGACAGCGGGGCCTCCAGAGCTACGAGCAGTACTTC	CASSRQRGLQSYEQYF
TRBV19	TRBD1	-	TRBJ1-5	TGTGCCAGTACCAGGACAGGGGTCGGTGGCAATCAGCCCCAGCATTTT	CASTRTGVGGNQPQHF
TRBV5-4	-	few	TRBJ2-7	TGTGCCAGCAGCTTGGAACGGGAAGGCAGCGAGCAGTACTTC	CASSLEREGSEQYF
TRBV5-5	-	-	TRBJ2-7	TGTGCCAGCAGCTTGGGCCTCGGACGGCGAGGGTACGAGCAGTACTTC	CASSLGLGRRGYEQYF
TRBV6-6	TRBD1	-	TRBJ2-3	TGTGCCAGCAGTCCGGGACAGGGACGTTCTAGCACAGATACGCAGTATTTT	CASSPGQGRSSTDTQYF
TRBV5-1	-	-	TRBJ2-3	TGCGCCAGCAGTTCCGGGACACTTACCCTCACAGATACGCAGTATTTT	CASSSGTLTLTDTQYF
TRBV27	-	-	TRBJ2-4	TGTGCCAGCAGTTTTCTCCGGGAGGCCAAAAACATTCAGTACTTC	CASSFLREAKNIQYF
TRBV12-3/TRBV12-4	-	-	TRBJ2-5	TGTGCCAGCAGTTTAGTGACAAGAGAGACCCAGTACTTC	CASSLVTRETQYF
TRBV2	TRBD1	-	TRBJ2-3	TGTGCCAGCAGTGAAACCGGGACAGGGACAGATACGCAGTATTTT	CASSETGTGTDTQYF
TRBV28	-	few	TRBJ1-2	TGTGCCAGCAGCCCAACAGGGATTAACTATGGCTACACCTTC	CASSPTGINYGYTF
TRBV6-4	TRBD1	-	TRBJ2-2	TGTGCCAGCAGTGGACGGACAGGGGGCACCGGGGAGCTGTTTTTT	CASSGRTGGTGELFF
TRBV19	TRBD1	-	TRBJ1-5	TGTGCCAGTAGTATAGCCCGATCGGGCAGGGGGAACAATCAGCCCCAGCATTTT	CASSIARSGRGNNQPQHF
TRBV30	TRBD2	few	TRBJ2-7	TGTGCCTGGAGTGCTGTGAGCGGGAGGGCTGAGGAGCAGTACTTC	CAWSAVSGRAEEQYF
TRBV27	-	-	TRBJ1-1	TGTGCCAGCAGCGCAACATTCAACACTGAAGCTTTCTTT	CASSATFNTEAFF
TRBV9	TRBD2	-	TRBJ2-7	TGTGCCAGCAGCGTAGGTGGACTAGCGGGCGAGCAGTACTTC	CASSVGGLAGEQYF
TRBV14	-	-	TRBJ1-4	TGTGCCAGCAGCCAAGACGTGTATGAGACTTCGGCGGGAAAACTGTTTTTT	CASSQDVYETSAGKLFF
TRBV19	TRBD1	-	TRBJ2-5	TGTGCCAGTAGTACGGGACAGGGACAAGAGACCCAGTACTTC	CASSTGQGQETQYF
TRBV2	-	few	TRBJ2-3	TGTGCCAGCAGCGAGCCTTTTACAGATACGCAGTATTTT	CASSEPFTDTQYF
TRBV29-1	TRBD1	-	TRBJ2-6	TGCAGCGCCGGAACAGGGGCGTACGGGGCCAACGTCCTGACTTTC	CSAGTGAYGANVLTF
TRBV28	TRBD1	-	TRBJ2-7	TGTGCCAGCAGTTACGGGACAGGGGGTTACTACGAGCAGTACTTC	CASSYGTGGYYEQYF
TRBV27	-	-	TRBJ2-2	TGTGCCAGCAAGTTCTTGGGACAGATTAGCGGGGATAAGAGGACCGGGGAGCTGTTTTTT	CASKFLGQISGDKRTGELFF
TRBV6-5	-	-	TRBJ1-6	TGTGCCAGCAGTCGTATTTCGGGAGAACCCCTCCACTTT	CASSRISGEPLHF
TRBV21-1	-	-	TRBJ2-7	TGTGCCAGCAGCAAAGAATTCTTCCCCCCCTACGAGCAGTACTTC	CASSKEFFPPYEQYF
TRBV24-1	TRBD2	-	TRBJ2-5	TGTGCCACCAGTGACGGGACTAGCGGTAACTCAGAGACCCAGTACTTC	CATSDGTSGNSETQYF
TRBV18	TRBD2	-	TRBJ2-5	TGTGCCAGCTCACCAGGGACTAGCGGACCCCGGGGGACCCAGTACTTC	CASSPGTSGPRGTQYF
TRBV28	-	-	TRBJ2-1	TGTGCCAGCAGTACCTCAGCGGGGCAGTTCTTC	CASSTSAGQFF
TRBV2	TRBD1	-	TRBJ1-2	TGTGCCAGCAGTGATGAGGTACAGGGGCCAAGTGGCTACACCTTC	CASSDEVQGPSGYTF
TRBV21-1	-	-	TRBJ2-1	TGTGCCAGCAGCAAAGTTCGGGGGGCTTCGTGGAATGAGCAGTTCTTC	CASSKVRGASWNEQFF
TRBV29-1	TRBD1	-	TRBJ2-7	TGCAGCGTCGCCCCTCCTGCACAGGGGGCTTTCGAGCAGTACTTC	CSVAPPAQGAFEQYF
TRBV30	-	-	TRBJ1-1	TGTGCCTGGACCCATCTGAACACTGAAGCTTTCTTT	CAWTHLNTEAFF
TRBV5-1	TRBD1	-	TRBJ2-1	TGCGCCAGCACTTCTGGACAGGGTGGCTACAATGAGCAGTTCTTC	CASTSGQGGYNEQFF
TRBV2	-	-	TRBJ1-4	TGTGCCAGCAGTGAAGCGCTTAGCGTGGGACATAATGAAAAACTGTTTTTT	CASSEALSVGHNEKLFF
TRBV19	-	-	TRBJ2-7	TGTGCCAGTAGTACAAAAGGGGGGGACTCCTACGAGCAGTACTTC	CASSTKGGDSYEQYF
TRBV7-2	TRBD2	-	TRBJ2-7	TGTGCCAGCAGCCCCAGGACTAGCGCTTCCTACGAGCAGTACTTC	CASSPRTSASYEQYF
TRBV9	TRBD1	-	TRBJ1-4	TGTGCCAGCAGCGTAGCTATACAGCAGGGGGATGAAAAACTGTTTTTT	CASSVAIQQGDEKLFF
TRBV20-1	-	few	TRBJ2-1	TGCAGTGCTAGTAGAGATTATGAGCAGTTCTTC	CSASRDYEQFF
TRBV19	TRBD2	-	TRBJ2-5	TGTGCCAGTGGGTTCGGGGGGACAGAGACCCAGTACTTC	CASGFGGTETQYF
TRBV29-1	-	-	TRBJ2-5	TGCAGCGCTGAAGGAGGGACTCGAGAGACCCAGTACTTC	CSAEGGTRETQYF
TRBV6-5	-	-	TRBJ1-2	TGTGCCAGCAGTTACGGGGCTTATAACTATGGCTACACCTTC	CASSYGAYNYGYTF
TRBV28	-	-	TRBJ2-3	TGTGCCAGCAGCTATACAGAAATAGACAGCACAGATACGCAGTATTTT	CASSYTEIDSTDTQYF
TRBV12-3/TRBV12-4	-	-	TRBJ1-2	TGTGCCAGCAGTTTAGTGAGGGAGGGTGGCTACACCTTC	CASSLVREGGYTF
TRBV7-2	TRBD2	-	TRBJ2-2	TGTGCCAGCAGCTTAACCCGAGCGGGGTCCGGGGAGCTGTTTTTT	CASSLTRAGSGELFF
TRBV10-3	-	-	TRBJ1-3	TGTGCCATCACCGCGGACAGTTCTGGAAACACCATATATTTT	CAITADSSGNTIYF
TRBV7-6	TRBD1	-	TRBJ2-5	TGTGCCAGCAGCCCCCGACAGACAGGGGAGACCCAGTACTTC	CASSPRQTGETQYF
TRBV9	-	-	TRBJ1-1	TGTGCCAGCAGCGTATCAGTGGACACTGAAGCTTTCTTT	CASSVSVDTEAFF
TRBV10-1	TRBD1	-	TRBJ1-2	TGCGCCAGCGGCCCACCGGGACAGGGGTACTATGGCTACACCTTC	CASGPPGQGYYGYTF